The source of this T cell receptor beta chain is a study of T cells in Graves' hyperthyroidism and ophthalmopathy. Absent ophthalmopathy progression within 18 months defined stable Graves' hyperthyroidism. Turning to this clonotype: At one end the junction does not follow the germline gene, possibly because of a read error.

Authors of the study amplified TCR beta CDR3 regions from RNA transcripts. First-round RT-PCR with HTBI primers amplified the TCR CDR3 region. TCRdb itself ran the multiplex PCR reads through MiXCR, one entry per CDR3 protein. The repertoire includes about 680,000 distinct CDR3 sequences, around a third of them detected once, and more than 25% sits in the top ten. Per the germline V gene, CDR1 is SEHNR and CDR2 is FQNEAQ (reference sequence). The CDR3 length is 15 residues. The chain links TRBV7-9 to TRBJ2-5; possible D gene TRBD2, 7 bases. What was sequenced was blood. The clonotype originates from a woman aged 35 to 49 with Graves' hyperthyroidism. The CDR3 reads CVSSSPAGAGETQYF. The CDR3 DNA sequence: TGTGTCAGCAGCTCCCCGGCGGGGGCCGGGGAGACCCAGTACTTC.